These 5 T cell receptor beta chains were all obtained from the same sample, sequenced in a study of blood T cell repertoires in COVID-19 (TCRdb year 2020). The receptor library was made with the immunoSEQ multiplex PCR assay. In TCRdb, the immuneACCESS table is reduced to in-frame sequences with V and J assigned. These tables do not hold every clone; where another copy was compared, an unresolved V gene accounts for under half, and the others remain unexplained. For this sample the table gives fewer than 200,000 clones, of which 92% were detected only once. The ten most abundant clones make up more than 4.5% of the sample. What was sequenced was peripheral blood. These receptors were collected from a man younger than 40 with COVID-19, enrolled during active disease.

J is TRBJ1-2 and V is TRBV3-1 (or the pseudogene TRBV3-2); 9 bases line up with TRBD1. The V and J ends lost 3 bases and 7 bases, in that order; junction bases with no gene match: 12. This CDR3 region has 16 residues. From germline, CDR1 is LGHDT and CDR2 YNNKEL (reference sequence). The CDR3 loop reads CASSHRVGQGGSGYTF. Here the CDR3 DNA reads TGTGCCAGCAGCCATAGGGTGGGACAGGGAGGAAGTGGCTACACCTTC.

The V and J genes are TRBV4-1 and TRBJ1-1; D gene unclear. The CDR3 runs to 14 residues. CDR1 and CDR2 (germline): MGHRA, YSYEKL. V was cut by 1 base and J by 3 bases, with 9 bases left in between. Here the CDR3 DNA reads TGCGCCAGCAGCCAAGCTTCCACAGACACTGAAGCTTTCTTT. This encodes CASSQASTDTEAFF.

V usage is TRBV7-2 and J usage is TRBJ1-2; weak D call: TRBD1 (6 bases). The CDR3 loop spans 14 amino acids. Germline CDR1 reads SGHTA; CDR2 reads FQGNSA. The ends were cut back, 5 bases at V and 8 bases at J, with 18 bases in the middle. The CDR3 loop is CASSRSAGARGYTF. CDR3 DNA: TGTGCCAGCAGCAGGTCGGCGGGGGCGCGAGGCTACACCTTC. The whole variable domain, filled in from reference TRBV7-2 and TRBJ1-2, reads GAGVSQSPSNKVTEKGKDVELRCDPISGHTALYWYRQSLGQGLEFLIYFQGNSAPDKSGLPSDRFSAERTGGSVSTLTIQRTQQEDSAVYLCASSRSAGARGYTFGSGTRLTVV.

This chain joins TRBV6-5 and TRBJ1-2; D is possibly TRBD1 (5 bases). Trimming took off 0 bases at V and 3 bases at J, with 11 bases between the two ends. The CDR3 is 15 amino acids. The V gene's germline CDR1 is MNHEY and CDR2 SVGAGI. The CDR3 coding sequence is TGTGCCAGCAGTTACTCCCCGGAGGGGCACTATGGCTACACCTTC. It yields the protein CASSYSPEGHYGYTF.

V gene TRBV7-3 combines with J gene TRBJ1-2; D not certain. Trimming stripped 3 bases from V and 4 bases from J, with 6 bases between. The V gene's germline CDR1 is SGHTA and CDR2 FQGTGA. The CDR3 length is 12 residues. The CDR3 loop is CASSFISYGYTF. The DNA for the CDR3 is TGTGCCAGCAGCTTCATCAGCTATGGCTACACCTTC.